A single sample gave rise to the 3 T cell receptor beta chains below, sequenced in a study of early T cells in non-severe SARS-CoV-2 infection. TCRdb re-analysed the 5' RACE reads in MiXCR, keeping a single row per CDR3 protein. Of tens of thousands of distinct CDR3 sequences in the sample, 9% to 15% are singletons; the top ten hold more than 6.5%. The sample consisted of whole blood. The receptors were sampled from an adult who was a healthcare worker with PCR-confirmed SARS-CoV-2 infection or an uninfected control (not recorded which).

This clonotype was observed at least ten times. The V gene is TRBV19, the J gene TRBJ1-2, with 8 bases identical to TRBD1. CDR1 and CDR2 from the germline V gene are LNHDA and SQIVND (reference sequence). Trimming at V came to 7 bases and at J to 6 bases, leaving 7 bases not matched to a gene. CDR3 length: 13 amino acids. The CDR3 spells CASNFGQGNGYTF. CDR3 in DNA: TGTGCCAGTAACTTCGGACAGGGAAATGGCTACACCTTC.

The chain links TRBV3-1 to TRBJ2-7, with 7 bases identical to TRBD1. Germline assignment: CDR1 LGHDT and CDR2 YNNKEL (reference sequence). Trimming cost V 5 bases and J 0 bases; bases outside gene matches: 10. The CDR3 sequence is 16 residues long. The CDR3 DNA reads TGTGCCAGCAGCTTGACAGGGACGGGGAGCTCCTACGAGCAGTACTTC. Its translation: CASSLTGTGSSYEQYF.

The chain joins TRBV29-1 to TRBJ1-1; D is undetermined. Germline loops: CDR1 SQVTM, CDR2 ANQGSEA. The CDR3 contains 12 residues. The V and J ends lost 4 bases and 1 base respectively, with 7 bases between them. CDR3 amino acids: CSVGRANTEAFF. CDR3 nucleotides: TGCAGCGTTGGACGGGCGAACACTGAAGCTTTCTTT.